This T cell receptor (beta chain) was sequenced for a study of blood T cells in healthy people across ages. Donor samples were obtained from healthy Caucasian individuals from Russia, aged about 6 to 95. Roughly 10 milliliters of peripheral blood were drawn from each donor into EDTA-treated tubes. Through a sample-barcoded 5' primer and a J-beta primer mix, a second PCR was run for about 6 to 11 cycles. TCRdb itself ran the 5' RACE reads through MiXCR, one entry per CDR3 protein. The top ten clones hold approximately 22% of a sample with 700,000 to 800,000 distinct CDR3 sequences, about 42% of them seen once. This clonotype was counted between two and nine times. The CDR3 is made up of 15 amino acids. The germline gives CDR1 SQVTM, CDR2 ANQGSEA. V shed 4 bases and J 4 bases; nucleotides not matched to a gene: 9.

The sample was blood. The sequence came from a woman aged 55-69 years in good health. The chain employs TRBV29-1 and TRBJ1-2; 10 positions match TRBD1. This chain's CDR3 is CSVAGTGAFGYGYTF. In nucleotides, the CDR3 is TGCAGCGTTGCCGGGACAGGGGCCTTTGGCTATGGCTACACCTTC.